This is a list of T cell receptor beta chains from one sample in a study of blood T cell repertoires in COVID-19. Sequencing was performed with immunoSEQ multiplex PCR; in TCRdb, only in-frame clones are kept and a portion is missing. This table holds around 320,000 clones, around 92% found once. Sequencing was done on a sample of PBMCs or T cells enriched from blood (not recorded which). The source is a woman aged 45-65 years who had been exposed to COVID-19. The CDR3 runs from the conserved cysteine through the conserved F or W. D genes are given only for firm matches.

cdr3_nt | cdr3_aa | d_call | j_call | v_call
TGTGCCACTCGGGGGGGGATCCATGGCTACACCTTC | CATRGGIHGYTF | . | TRBJ1-2 | TRBV6-9
TGTGCCAGCAGTTACGGACAGGGGGTTCACTATGGCTACACCTTC | CASSYGQGVHYGYTF | TRBD1 | TRBJ1-2 | TRBV5-6
TGTGCCAGCAGCCCGGGACAAACTAAGAACACTGAAGCTTTCTTT | CASSPGQTKNTEAFF | . | TRBJ1-1 | TRBV7-2
TGTGCCAGCAACCCGTGGGGGGGCCCCTACAATGAGCAGTTCTTC | CASNPWGGPYNEQFF | . | TRBJ2-1 | TRBV5-4
TGTGCCAGCAGCTTAGGGCAGGGGAGTTCCTACAATGAGCAGTTCTTC | CASSLGQGSSYNEQFF | . | TRBJ2-1 | TRBV13
TGTGCCAGTGACACAGGGAATAATTCACCCCTCCACTTT | CASDTGNNSPLHF | . | TRBJ1-6 | TRBV6-5
TGTGCCAGCAGCTTGGGGGGCGAAGGTGGAAACACCATATATTTT | CASSLGGEGGNTIYF | . | TRBJ1-3 | TRBV5-6
TGTGCCAGCGGGGGGTGGGGGACCTCCTACGAGCAGTACTTC | CASGGWGTSYEQYF | . | TRBJ2-7 | TRBV28
TGTGCCAGCAGGGGCCCGGGGGGCATGCCTAATGAAAAACTGTTTTTT | CASRGPGGMPNEKLFF | . | TRBJ1-4 | TRBV7-9
TGTGCCAGTAGTATAGGGCGGGACAGGGCCACTGAAGCTTTCTTT | CASSIGRDRATEAFF | TRBD1 | TRBJ1-1 | TRBV19
TGTGCCATCAGTGAAAGAGTGACAGTGAACACCGGGGAGCTGTTTTTT | CAISERVTVNTGELFF | . | TRBJ2-2 | TRBV10-3
TGTGCCAGCAGCTTAGTTGAGGTAGCGGGGTCAGATACGCAGTATTTT | CASSLVEVAGSDTQYF | TRBD2 | TRBJ2-3 | TRBV11-2
TGTGCCAGCAGGGGCAGGGGACAGGGTCCGACAGATACGCAGTATTTT | CASRGRGQGPTDTQYF | TRBD1 | TRBJ2-3 | TRBV27
TGCGCCAGCAGCTTGGTTCCCACAGGCAACACCGGGGAGCTGTTTTTT | CASSLVPTGNTGELFF | . | TRBJ2-2 | TRBV5-1
TGTGCCAGTAGTAGATTAGACATTTTTGAAAAACTGTTTTTT | CASSRLDIFEKLFF | . | TRBJ1-4 | TRBV19
TGTGCCAGTAGTACTGGGACAGGGGACGAGCAGTACTTC | CASSTGTGDEQYF | TRBD1 | TRBJ2-7 | TRBV19